This T cell receptor (beta chain) was captured in a study of cytomegalovirus exposure and HLA in healthy donors. Whole-study context: Drawn from HLA-typed donors, 65 million to 100 million unique TCRs were held in an early data release. Caucasian-associated ancestry cluster membership applied to less than 85% of some 400 genotyped donors.

In the case of this clone: Its antigen is not known.

Both 60 Vbeta primers and 13 Jbeta primers went into the PCR. The table came from immunoSEQ multiplex PCR; TCRdb's copy has only in-frame clones and leaves some out. The sample includes around 150,000 clones, roughly four fifths of them seen just once. Study outcomes and limitations: Within an earlier analysis, most TCR beta V segments proved productive either about 90% or about 30% of the time. Sequencing depth roughly uniform across donors was assumed in presence/absence analyses.

The CDR3 has 12 residues. V was clipped by 5 bases and J by 6 bases, with 7 bases between them. CDR1 and CDR2 from the germline V gene are SEHNR and FQNEAQ (reference sequence). The sample consisted of PBMCs. The sequence came from a man aged 45-60 years in good health and CMV-seropositive. This chain connects TRBV7-9 to TRBJ2-2; D unresolved. The CDR3 spells CASSTYAGELFF. The CDR3 DNA sequence: TGTGCCAGCAGCACCTACGCCGGGGAGCTGTTTTTT.